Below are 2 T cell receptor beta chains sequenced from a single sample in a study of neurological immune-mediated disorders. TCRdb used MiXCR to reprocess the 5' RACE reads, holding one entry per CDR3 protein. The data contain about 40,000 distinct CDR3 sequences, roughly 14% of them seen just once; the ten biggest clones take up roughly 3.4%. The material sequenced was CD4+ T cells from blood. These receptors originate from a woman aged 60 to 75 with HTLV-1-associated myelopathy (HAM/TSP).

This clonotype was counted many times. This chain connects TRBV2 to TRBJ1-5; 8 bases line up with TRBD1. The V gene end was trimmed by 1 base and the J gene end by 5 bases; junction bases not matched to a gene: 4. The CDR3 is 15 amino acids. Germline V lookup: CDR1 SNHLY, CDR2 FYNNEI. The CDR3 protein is CASSEVTGDYQPQHF. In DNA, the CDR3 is TGTGCCAGCAGTGAAGTGACAGGGGATTATCAGCCCCAGCATTTT.

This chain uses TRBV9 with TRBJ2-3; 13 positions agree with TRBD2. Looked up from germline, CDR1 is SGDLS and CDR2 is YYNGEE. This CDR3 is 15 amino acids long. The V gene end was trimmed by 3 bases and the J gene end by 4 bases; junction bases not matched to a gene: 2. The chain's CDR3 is CASSEGLAGPDTQYF. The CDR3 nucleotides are TGTGCCAGCAGCGAGGGACTAGCGGGACCAGATACGCAGTATTTT. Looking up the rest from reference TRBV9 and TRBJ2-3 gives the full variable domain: DSGVTQTPKHLITATGQRVTLRCSPRSGDLSVYWYQQSLDQGLQFLIQYYNGEERAKGNILERFSAQQFPDLHSELNLSSLELGDSALYFCASSEGLAGPDTQYFGPGTRLTVL.